This T cell receptor beta chain was documented in a study of blood T cell repertoires in COVID-19 (dated by TCRdb to 2018 to 2021). At the level of the whole study: Samples from collaborators originated in the United States, Italy and Spain and spanned both the acute and convalescent phases of COVID-19. The sample metadata nearly always contained a de-identified subject ID, COVID-19 status, age in years and sex. Deeply sampled blood TCRbeta repertoires from subjects exposed to, actively infected with, or recovered from COVID-19 were included in the dataset. The samples were drawn from the first 160 participants of the ongoing ImmuneRACE study and from 1,254 subjects provided by 6 global collaborators. The prospective study material was composed of cDNA or gDNA derived from T cells, B-cell-depleted T cells, or PBMCs. Where available, HLA class I and class II types were taken from metadata supplied by the sample provider and were not determined by assay-based typing. A freely available public database, intended as a resource for researchers studying the immune response to SARS-CoV-2, is where the repertoires were released.

Regarding this clone: Its antigen is unknown. No base quality information exists; no much larger clone differs at one position.

Spanning cysteine to phenylalanine, the CDR3 consists of 14 amino acids. Solely the CDR3 DNA is kept, with 42 bases framed from the first base. The germline V gene (reference sequence) gives CDR1 as SGHNT and CDR2 as YYREEE. After removal of 4 bases from V and 3 bases from J, the junction retains 5 bases not matched to a gene. The immunoSEQ Assay, a bias-controlled multiplex PCR, was used to amplify TCRbeta CDR3 regions from genomic DNA. Turning to the authors' computational methods: Within the assay, amplification of reference gene primers was used to estimate how many nucleated cells each sample contained. Sequence reads were collapsed and filtered to measure the absolute abundance of every unique TCRbeta CDR3 rearrangement. For each sample, productive Simpson clonality was calculated by taking the square root of Simpson's diversity index across productive rearrangements. What TCRdb holds here is the immuneACCESS table cut down to in-frame rearrangements. Part of the clones is not present; checked against another copy, under half of the missing clones reflect an unresolved V gene, and the others are unexplained. V and J calls and clone size are as listed in that table; D and trimming were resolved from the DNA. This sample is represented by a few hundred thousand clones; around nine tenths of them were singletons. The ten largest clones capture 1.3% to 1.5% of the sample.

Whole blood was collected in K2EDTA tubes by collaborating institutions according to the institutions' own protocols. Collaborator samples were shipped for TCRbeta analysis as frozen whole blood, isolated PBMCs, or DNA extracted from either sample type. On the study overall, not on this receptor specifically: The amount of clinical and demographic metadata varied by source and participant and was provided uncurated.

The chain is encoded by TRBV5-4 joined to TRBJ2-3; 7 nucleotides in the junction match TRBD1. This TCR was sampled from a man at least 80 years old with acute or convalescent COVID-19. Sequencing was performed on peripheral blood. The DNA sequence is as follows: TGTGCCAGCAGCACCGGACAGGTAACAGATACGCAGTATTTT. Its translation is CASSTGQVTDTQYF.